This T cell receptor (beta chain) was found in a study of blood T cell repertoires in COVID-19. At the level of the study: From T cells, B-cell-depleted T cells, or PBMCs came the material, which was cDNA or gDNA.

Trimming took 5 bases from V and 8 from J, leaving 13 bases between them. Germline V gene data show CDR1 as LNHDA and CDR2 as SQIVND (reference sequence). This CDR3 region has 14 residues. This clone was found a few times. Original handling: Nucleated cell counts were estimated from reference gene primer amplification. TCRdb keeps only in-frame clones here, not all; method: immunoSEQ multiplex PCR. Clonal size and the V and J genes are those of that table, whereas D and trimming came from the DNA. Of around 69,000 clones listed, 65% to 90% are singletons. Sequences were obtained from peripheral blood. The chain combines TRBV19 with TRBJ1-6, with a weak D call TRBD1 (5 bases). The origin of this receptor is a man over 45 with acute or convalescent COVID-19. In nucleotides, the CDR3 is TGTGCCAGTAGTTGGGGCAGGGTGGATTCACCCCTCCACTTT. Amino acids: CASSWGRVDSPLHF. Based on the CDR3 plus reference TRBV19 and TRBJ1-6, the full variable domain is DGGITQSPKYLFRKEGQNVTLSCEQNLNHDAMYWYRQDPGQGLRLIYYSQIVNDFQKGDIAEGYSVSREKKESFPLTVTSAQKNPTAFYLCASSWGRVDSPLHFGNGTRLTVT.